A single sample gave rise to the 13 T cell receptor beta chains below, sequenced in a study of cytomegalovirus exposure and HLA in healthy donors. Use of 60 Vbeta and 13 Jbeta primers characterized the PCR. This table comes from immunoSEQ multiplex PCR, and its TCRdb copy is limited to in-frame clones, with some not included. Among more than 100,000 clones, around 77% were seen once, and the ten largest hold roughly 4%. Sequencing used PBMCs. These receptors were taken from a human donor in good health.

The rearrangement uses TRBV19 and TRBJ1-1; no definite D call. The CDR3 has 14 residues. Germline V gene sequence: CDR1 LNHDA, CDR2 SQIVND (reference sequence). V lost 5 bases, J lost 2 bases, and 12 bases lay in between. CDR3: CASSPLRGNTEAFF. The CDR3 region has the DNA TGTGCCAGTAGTCCGTTGCGGGGAAACACTGAAGCTTTCTTT.

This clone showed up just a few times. CDR3 nucleotide sequence: TGTGCCAGCAGTCACTACTACGAGCAGTACTTC. Translating gives CASSHYYEQYF. This chain uses TRBV28 with TRBJ2-7; D is uncertain. This CDR3 has 11 amino acids. The V and J ends lost 5 bases and 3 bases respectively, with 5 bases between them. CDR1 and CDR2 from the germline V gene are MDHEN and SYDVKM.

The CDR3 here is CSVEVRGDKYGYTF. The DNA for the CDR3 is TGCAGCGTTGAAGTCAGGGGGGACAAGTATGGCTACACCTTC. This chain links TRBV29-1 with TRBJ1-2; 7 bases map to TRBD1. This CDR3 region has 14 residues. The ends lost 1 base at V and 5 bases at J; junction bases unmatched: 7. Per germline, CDR1 SQVTM and CDR2 ANQGSEA.

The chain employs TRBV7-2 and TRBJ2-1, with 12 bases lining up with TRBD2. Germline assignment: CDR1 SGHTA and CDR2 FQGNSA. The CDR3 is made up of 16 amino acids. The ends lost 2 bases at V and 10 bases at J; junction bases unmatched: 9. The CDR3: CASSLLGLAGSGEQFF. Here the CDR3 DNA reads TGTGCCAGCAGCTTACTTGGACTAGCGGGATCCGGGGAGCAGTTCTTC.

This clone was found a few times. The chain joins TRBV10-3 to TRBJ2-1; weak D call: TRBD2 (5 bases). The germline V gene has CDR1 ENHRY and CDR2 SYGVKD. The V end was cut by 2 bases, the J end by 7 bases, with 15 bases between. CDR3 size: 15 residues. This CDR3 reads CAISEDQAAINEQFF. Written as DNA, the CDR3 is TGTGCCATCAGTGAGGATCAAGCGGCTATTAATGAGCAGTTCTTC.

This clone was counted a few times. The CDR3 is CASSDPWVGHNEQFF. The CDR3 nucleotides read TGTGCCAGCAGCGACCCCTGGGTGGGCCACAATGAGCAGTTCTTC. V gene TRBV11-3 combines with J gene TRBJ2-1; D is undetermined. The CDR3 loop spans 15 amino acids. Trimming took off 5 bases at V and 5 bases at J, with 16 bases between the two ends. Germline CDR1 reads SGHNT; CDR2 reads YENEEA.

CDR3 sequence (DNA): TGTGCCAGTAGTTCCCTAGCGGGAGGTGTATACGAGCAGTACTTC. It yields the protein CASSSLAGGVYEQYF. The rearrangement links TRBV19 to TRBJ2-7; 11 nucleotides match TRBD2. The J segment lost 4 bases and the V segment lost 5 bases, leaving 7 bases of the junction unmatched. The V gene's germline CDR1 is LNHDA and CDR2 SQIVND (reference sequence). There are 15 residues in the CDR3.

The CDR3: CASSPVVDRYTEAFF. CDR3 bases: TGTGCCAGTAGTCCCGTAGTCGACAGGTACACTGAAGCTTTCTTT. J is TRBJ1-1 and V is TRBV19; tentative D call: TRBD1 (6 bases). Germline V lookup: CDR1 LNHDA, CDR2 SQIVND (reference sequence). This CDR3 contains 15 residues. V was shortened by 5 bases and J by 3 bases, with 16 bases between the two germline ends.

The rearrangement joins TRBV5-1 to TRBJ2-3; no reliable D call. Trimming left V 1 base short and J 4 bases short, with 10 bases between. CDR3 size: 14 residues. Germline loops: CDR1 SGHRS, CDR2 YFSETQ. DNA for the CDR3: TGCGCCAGCAGCTTGACTACGGGTGCAGATACGCAGTATTTT. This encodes CASSLTTGADTQYF.

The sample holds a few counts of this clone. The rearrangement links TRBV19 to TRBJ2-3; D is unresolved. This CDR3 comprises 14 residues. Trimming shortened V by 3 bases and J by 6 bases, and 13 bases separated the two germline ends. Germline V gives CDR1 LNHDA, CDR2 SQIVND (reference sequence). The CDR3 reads CASSMWLEYDTQYF. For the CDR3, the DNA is TGTGCCAGTAGTATGTGGCTAGAGTATGATACGCAGTATTTT.

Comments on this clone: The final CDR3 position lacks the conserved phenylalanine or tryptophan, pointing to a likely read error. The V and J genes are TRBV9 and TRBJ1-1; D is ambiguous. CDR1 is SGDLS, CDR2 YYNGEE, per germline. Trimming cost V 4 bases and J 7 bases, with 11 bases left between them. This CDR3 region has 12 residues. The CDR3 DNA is TGTGCCAGCAGCCCGCAAGTTAGTGAAGCTTTCTCT. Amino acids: CASSPQVSEAFS.

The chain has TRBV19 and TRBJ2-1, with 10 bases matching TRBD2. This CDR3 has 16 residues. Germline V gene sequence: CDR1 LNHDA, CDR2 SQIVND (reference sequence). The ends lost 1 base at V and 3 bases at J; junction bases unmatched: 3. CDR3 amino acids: CASSIGTSGLYNEQFF. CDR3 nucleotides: TGTGCCAGTAGTATAGGGACTAGCGGCCTCTACAATGAGCAGTTCTTC.

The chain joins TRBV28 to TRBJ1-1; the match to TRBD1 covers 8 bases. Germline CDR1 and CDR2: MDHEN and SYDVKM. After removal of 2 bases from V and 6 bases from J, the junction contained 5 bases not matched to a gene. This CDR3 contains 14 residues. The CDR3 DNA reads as TGTGCCAGCAGTTTAGGTTGGGGACAGGCTGAAGCTTTCTTT. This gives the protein CASSLGWGQAEAFF.